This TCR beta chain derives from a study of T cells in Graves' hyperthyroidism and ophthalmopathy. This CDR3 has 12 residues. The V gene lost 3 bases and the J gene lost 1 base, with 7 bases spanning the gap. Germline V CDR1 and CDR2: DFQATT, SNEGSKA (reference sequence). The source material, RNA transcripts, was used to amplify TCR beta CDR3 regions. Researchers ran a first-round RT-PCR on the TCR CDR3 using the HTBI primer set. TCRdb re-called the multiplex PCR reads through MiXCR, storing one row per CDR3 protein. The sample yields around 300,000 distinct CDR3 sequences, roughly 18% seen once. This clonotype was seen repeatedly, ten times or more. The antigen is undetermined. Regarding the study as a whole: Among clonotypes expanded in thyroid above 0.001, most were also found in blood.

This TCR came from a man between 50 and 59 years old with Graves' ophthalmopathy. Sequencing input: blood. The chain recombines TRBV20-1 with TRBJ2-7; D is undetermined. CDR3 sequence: CSASGPSYEQYF. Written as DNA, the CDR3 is TGCAGTGCTAGCGGGCCTTCCTACGAGCAGTACTTC.